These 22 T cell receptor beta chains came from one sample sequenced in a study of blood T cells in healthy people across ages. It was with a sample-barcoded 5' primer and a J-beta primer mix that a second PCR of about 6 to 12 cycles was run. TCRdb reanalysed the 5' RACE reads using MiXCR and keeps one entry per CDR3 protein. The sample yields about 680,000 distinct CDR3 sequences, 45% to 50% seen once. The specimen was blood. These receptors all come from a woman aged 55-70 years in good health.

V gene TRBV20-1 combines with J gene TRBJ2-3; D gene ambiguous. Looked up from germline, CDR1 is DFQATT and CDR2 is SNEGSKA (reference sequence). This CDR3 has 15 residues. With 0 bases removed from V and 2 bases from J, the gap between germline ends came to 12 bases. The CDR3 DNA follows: TGCAGTGCTAGAGATCACGGTGGAATCACAGATACGCAGTATTTT. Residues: CSARDHGGITDTQYF.

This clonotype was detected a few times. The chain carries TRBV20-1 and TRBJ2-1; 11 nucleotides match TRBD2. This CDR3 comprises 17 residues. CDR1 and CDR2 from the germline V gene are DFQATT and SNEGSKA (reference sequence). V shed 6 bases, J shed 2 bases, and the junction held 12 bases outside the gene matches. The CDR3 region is CSAPGLAGGRAYNEQFF. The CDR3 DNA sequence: TGCAGTGCCCCCGGGCTAGCGGGAGGCCGCGCCTACAATGAGCAGTTCTTC.

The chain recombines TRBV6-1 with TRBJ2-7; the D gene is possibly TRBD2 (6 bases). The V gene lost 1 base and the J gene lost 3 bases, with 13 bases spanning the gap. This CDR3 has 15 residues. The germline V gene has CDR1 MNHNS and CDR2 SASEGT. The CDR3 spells CASSEGGTSYYEQYF. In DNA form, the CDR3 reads TGTGCCAGCAGTGAAGGAGGGACTTCGTACTACGAGCAGTACTTC.

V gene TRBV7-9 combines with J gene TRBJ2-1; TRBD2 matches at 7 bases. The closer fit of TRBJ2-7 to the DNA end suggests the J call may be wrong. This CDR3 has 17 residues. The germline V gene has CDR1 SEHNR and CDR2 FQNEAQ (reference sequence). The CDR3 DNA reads TGTGCCAGCAGCCCCAGAACTAGCGAAAGCTCCTACAATGAGCAGTACTTC. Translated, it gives CASSPRTSESSYNEQYF.

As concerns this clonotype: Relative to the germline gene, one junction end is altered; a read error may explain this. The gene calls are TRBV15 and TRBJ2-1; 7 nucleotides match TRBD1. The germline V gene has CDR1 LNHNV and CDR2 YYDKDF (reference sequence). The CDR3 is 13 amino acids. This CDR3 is CATSGDRANEQFF. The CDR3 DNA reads TGTGCCACCAGCGGAGACAGGGCCAATGAGCAGTTCTTC.

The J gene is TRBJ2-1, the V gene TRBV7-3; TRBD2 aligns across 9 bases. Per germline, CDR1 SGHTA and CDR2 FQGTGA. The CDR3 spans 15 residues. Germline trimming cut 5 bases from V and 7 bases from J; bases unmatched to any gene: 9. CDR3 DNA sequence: TGTGCCAGCAGCCCTTTAGCGGGAGTTAATAATGAGCAGTTCTTC. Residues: CASSPLAGVNNEQFF.

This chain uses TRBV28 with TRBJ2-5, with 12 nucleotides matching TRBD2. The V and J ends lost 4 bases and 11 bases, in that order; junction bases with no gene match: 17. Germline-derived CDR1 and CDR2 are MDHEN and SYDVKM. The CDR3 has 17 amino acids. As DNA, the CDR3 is TGTGCCAGCAGTTATAAGCGACTAGCGGGAGATTGGAATGAGCAGTACTTC. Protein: CASSYKRLAGDWNEQYF.

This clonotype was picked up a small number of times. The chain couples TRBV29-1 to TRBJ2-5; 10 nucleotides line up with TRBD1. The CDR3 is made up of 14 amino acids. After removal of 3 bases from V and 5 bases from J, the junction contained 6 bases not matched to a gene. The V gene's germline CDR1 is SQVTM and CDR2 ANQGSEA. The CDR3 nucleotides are TGCAGCGTTGAGACAGGGGGCGTGGGGGAGACCCAGTACTTC. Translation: CSVETGGVGETQYF.

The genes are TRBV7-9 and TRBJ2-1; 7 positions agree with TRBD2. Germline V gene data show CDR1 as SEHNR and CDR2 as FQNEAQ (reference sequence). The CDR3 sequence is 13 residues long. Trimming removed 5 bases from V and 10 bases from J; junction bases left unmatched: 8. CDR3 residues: CASSVGRDYEQFF. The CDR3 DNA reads TGTGCCAGCAGCGTAGGCAGGGACTACGAGCAGTTCTTC.

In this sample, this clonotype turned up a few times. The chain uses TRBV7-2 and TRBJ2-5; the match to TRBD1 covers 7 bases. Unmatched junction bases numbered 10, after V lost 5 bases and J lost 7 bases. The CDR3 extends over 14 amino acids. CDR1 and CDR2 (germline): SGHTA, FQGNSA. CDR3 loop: CASSPGQTSWTQYF. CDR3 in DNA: TGTGCCAGCAGCCCGGGACAGACGAGCTGGACCCAGTACTTC.

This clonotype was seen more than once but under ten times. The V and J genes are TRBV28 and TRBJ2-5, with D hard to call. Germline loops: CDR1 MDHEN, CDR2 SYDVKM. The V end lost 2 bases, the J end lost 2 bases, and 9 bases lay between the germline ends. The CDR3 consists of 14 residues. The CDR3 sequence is CASSLQAQQETQYF. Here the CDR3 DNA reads TGTGCCAGCAGTTTACAGGCCCAACAAGAGACCCAGTACTTC. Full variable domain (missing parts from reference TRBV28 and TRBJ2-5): DVKVTQSSRYLVKRTGEKVFLECVQDMDHENMFWYRQDPGLGLRLIYFSYDVKMKEKGDIPEGYSVSREKKERFSLILESASTNQTSMYLCASSLQAQQETQYFGPGTRLLVL.

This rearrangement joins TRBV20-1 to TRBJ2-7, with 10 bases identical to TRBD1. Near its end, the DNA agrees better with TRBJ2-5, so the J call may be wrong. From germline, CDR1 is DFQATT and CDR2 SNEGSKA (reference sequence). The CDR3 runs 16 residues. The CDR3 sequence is CSAKGKGQGTVETQYF. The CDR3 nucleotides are TGCAGTGCTAAGGGGAAGGGACAGGGGACTGTGGAGACCCAGTACTTC.

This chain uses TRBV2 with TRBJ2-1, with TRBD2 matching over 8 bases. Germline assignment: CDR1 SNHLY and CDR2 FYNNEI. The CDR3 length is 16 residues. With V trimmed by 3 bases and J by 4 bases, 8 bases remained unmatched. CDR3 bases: TGTGCCAGCAGTGAGGGCGGAGCGGGAGCGTACAATGAGCAGTTCTTC. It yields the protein CASSEGGAGAYNEQFF.

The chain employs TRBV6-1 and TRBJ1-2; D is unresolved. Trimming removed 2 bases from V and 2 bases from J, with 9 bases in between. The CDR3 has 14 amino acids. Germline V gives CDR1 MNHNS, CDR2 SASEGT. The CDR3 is CASSENTANYGYTF. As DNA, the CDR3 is TGTGCCAGCAGTGAAAATACAGCCAACTATGGCTACACCTTC.

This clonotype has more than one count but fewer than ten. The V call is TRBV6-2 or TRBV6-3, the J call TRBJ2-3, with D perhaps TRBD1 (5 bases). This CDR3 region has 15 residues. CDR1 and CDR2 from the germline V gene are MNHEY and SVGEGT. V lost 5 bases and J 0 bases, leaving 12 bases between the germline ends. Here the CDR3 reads CASSRLRASTDTQYF. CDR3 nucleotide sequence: TGTGCCAGCAGTAGACTCAGGGCGAGCACAGATACGCAGTATTTT.

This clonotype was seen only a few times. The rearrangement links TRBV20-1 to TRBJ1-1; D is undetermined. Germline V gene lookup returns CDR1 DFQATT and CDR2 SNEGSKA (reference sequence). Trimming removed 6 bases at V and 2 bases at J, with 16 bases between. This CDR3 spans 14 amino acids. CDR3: CSARPGRLNTEAFF. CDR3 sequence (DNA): TGCAGTGCCAGACCCGGGCGTCTTAACACTGAAGCTTTCTTT.

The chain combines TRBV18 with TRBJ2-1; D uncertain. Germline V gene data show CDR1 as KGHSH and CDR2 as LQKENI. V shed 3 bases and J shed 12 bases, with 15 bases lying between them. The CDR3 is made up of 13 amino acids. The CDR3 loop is CASSPLKGYGQFF. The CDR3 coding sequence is TGTGCCAGCTCACCTTTAAAAGGGTACGGGCAGTTCTTC.

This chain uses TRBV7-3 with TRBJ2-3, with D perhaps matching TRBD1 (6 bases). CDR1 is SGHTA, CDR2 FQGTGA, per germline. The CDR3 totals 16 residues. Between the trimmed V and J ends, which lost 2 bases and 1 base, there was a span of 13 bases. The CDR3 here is CASSLFGQLGTDTQYF. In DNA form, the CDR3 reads TGTGCCAGCAGCTTATTCGGACAGTTGGGCACAGATACGCAGTATTTT. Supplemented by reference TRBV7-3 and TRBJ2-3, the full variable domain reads GAGVSQTPSNKVTEKGKYVELRCDPISGHTALYWYRQSLGQGPEFLIYFQGTGAADDSGLPNDRFFAVRPEGSVSTLKIQRTERGDSAVYLCASSLFGQLGTDTQYFGPGTRLTVL.

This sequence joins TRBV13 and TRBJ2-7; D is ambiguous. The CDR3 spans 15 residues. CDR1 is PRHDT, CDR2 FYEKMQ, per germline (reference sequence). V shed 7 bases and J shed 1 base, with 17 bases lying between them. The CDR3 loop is CASKPKLQQSYEQYF. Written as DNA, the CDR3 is TGTGCCAGCAAACCTAAGTTACAGCAATCCTACGAGCAGTACTTC.

CDR3 region: CASSLDGGSWNEQYF. Here the CDR3 DNA reads TGTGCCAGCAGCTTAGATGGCGGGAGTTGGAATGAGCAGTACTTC. V gene TRBV7-3 combines with J gene TRBJ2-1; TRBD2 matches at 7 bases. The J call may be incorrect, as the DNA end agrees better with TRBJ2-7. Per the germline V gene, CDR1 is SGHTA and CDR2 is FQGTGA. The CDR3 loop spans 15 amino acids.

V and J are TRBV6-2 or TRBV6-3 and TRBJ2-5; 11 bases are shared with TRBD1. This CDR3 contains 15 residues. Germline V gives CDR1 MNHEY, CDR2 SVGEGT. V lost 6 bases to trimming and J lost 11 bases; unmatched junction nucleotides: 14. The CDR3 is CASRAVGQGAYEQYF. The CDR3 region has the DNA TGTGCCAGCAGGGCCGTCGGACAGGGGGCCTATGAGCAGTACTTC.

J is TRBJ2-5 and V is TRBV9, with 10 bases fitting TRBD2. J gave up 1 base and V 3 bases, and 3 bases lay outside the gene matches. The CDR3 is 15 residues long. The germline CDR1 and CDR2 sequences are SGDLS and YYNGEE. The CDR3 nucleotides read TGTGCCAGCAGCGCCCTAGCGGGAGCCCAAGAGACCCAGTACTTC. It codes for CASSALAGAQETQYF. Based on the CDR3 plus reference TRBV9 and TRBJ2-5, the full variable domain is DSGVTQTPKHLITATGQRVTLRCSPRSGDLSVYWYQQSLDQGLQFLIQYYNGEERAKGNILERFSAQQFPDLHSELNLSSLELGDSALYFCASSALAGAQETQYFGPGTRLLVL.